A single sample gave rise to the 24 T cell receptor beta chains below, sequenced in a study of OX40 agonist ivuxolimab in advanced cancers. Assay used: immunoSEQ multiplex PCR; TCRdb lists only in-frame clones, some missing. The data contain approximately 62,000 clones, about 92% of them singletons. Sequenced material: CD4+ or CD8+ T cells sorted from blood, taken in a trial of the OX40 agonist ivuxolimab. Receptors were obtained from an adult with an advanced solid tumor such as melanoma, head and neck, liver or kidney cancer.

The gene calls are TRBV5-1 and TRBJ2-1; 11 bases align to TRBD2. CDR3 length equals 14 residues. V was clipped by 6 bases and J by 7 bases; unmatched bases: 6. The V gene's germline CDR1 is SGHRS and CDR2 YFSETQ. CDR3 amino acids: CASNLAGGPNEQFF. The CDR3 region has the DNA TGCGCCAGCAACCTAGCGGGAGGTCCGAATGAGCAGTTCTTC.

A remark on this clone: Germline is not matched at one junction end, which may reflect a read error. The V call is TRBV6-1, the J call TRBJ2-1; possibly TRBD2 for D (5 bases). This CDR3 spans 15 amino acids. CDR1 and CDR2 (germline): MNHNS, SASEGT. CDR3 residues: CASSEAVGFYNEQFF. CDR3 nucleotides: TGTGCCAGCAGCGAAGCGGTAGGATTCTACAATGAGCAGTTCTTC.

The chain combines TRBV5-6 with TRBJ1-5; unclear D gene. The CDR3 has 13 amino acids. Deletions cut 0 bases from V and 3 bases from J, with 4 bases between. Germline assignment: CDR1 SGHDT and CDR2 YYEEEE. The CDR3, as DNA: TGTGCCAGCAGCTTGGCGTCCAATCAGCCCCAGCATTTT. Amino acids: CASSLASNQPQHF. Combining the CDR3 with reference TRBV5-6 and TRBJ1-5 gives the whole variable domain DAGVTQSPTHLIKTRGQQVTLRCSPKSGHDTVSWYQQALGQGPQFIFQYYEEEERQRGNFPDRFSGHQFPNYSSELNVNALLLGDSALYLCASSLASNQPQHFGDGTRLSIL.

A remark on this clone: The junction differs from germline at one of its ends, possibly a read error. The chain carries TRBV6-4 and TRBJ1-2; no definite D call. The CDR3 is made up of 15 amino acids. Germline CDR1 MRHNA, CDR2 SNTAGT. The CDR3 region is CASSYSVGFAYGYTF. The CDR3 DNA is TGTGCCAGCAGTTACTCCGTGGGTTTTGCCTATGGCTACACCTTC.

The V call is TRBV6-5, the J call TRBJ1-1, with TRBD1 as a possible D gene (5 bases). The length of the CDR3 is 14 residues. Trimming pared 2 bases from V and 1 base from J, leaving 8 bases between. Germline-derived CDR1 and CDR2 are MNHEY and SVGAGI. The CDR3 is CASSYVTENTEAFF. The DNA for the CDR3 is TGTGCCAGCAGTTACGTGACAGAGAACACTGAAGCTTTCTTT.

The CDR3 sequence: CASSEYDVGTEAFF. The CDR3 nucleotides read TGTGCCAGCAGTGAATACGACGTGGGAACTGAAGCTTTCTTT. The rearrangement links TRBV6-1 to TRBJ1-1, with D unresolved. There are 14 residues in the CDR3. From germline, CDR1 is MNHNS and CDR2 SASEGT. V gave up 2 bases and J gave up 5 bases, with 12 bases separating them.

This sequence joins TRBV2 and TRBJ2-7; the match to TRBD2 covers 10 bases. Per the germline V gene, CDR1 is SNHLY and CDR2 is FYNNEI. J was trimmed by 4 bases and V by 8 bases; bases with no gene match: 14. This CDR3 is built from 16 residues. The CDR3 region has the DNA TGTGCCAGCCGGGGGGGGACTAGCGCCGATTTGTACGAGCAGTACTTC. It specifies CASRGGTSADLYEQYF.

The chain carries TRBV7-6 and TRBJ2-5; 8 nucleotides line up with TRBD1. V dropped 4 bases and J dropped 2; count of bases not matched to a gene: 3. Germline CDR1 and CDR2: SGHVS and FNYEAQ. This CDR3 is built from 14 residues. The CDR3: CASSYTGGQETQYF. The CDR3 DNA follows: TGTGCCAGCAGCTACACAGGGGGACAAGAGACCCAGTACTTC. The full variable domain, its missing parts supplied by reference TRBV7-6 and TRBJ2-5, is GAGVSQSPRYKVTKRGQDVALRCDPISGHVSLYWYRQALGQGPEFLTYFNYEAQQDKSGLPNDRFSAERPEGSISTLTIQRTEQRDSAMYRCASSYTGGQETQYFGPGTRLLVL.

V and J are TRBV7-2 and TRBJ2-1; 8 nucleotides align to TRBD2. This CDR3 comprises 15 residues. Germline values: CDR1 SGHTA, CDR2 FQGNSA. The trim removed 0 bases at V and 8 bases at J, leaving 6 bases unmatched. CDR3: CASSLAWLAGDEQFF. The CDR3 DNA sequence: TGTGCCAGCAGCTTAGCATGGCTAGCGGGCGATGAGCAGTTCTTC.

The chain has TRBV27 and TRBJ2-3, with 7 bases matching TRBD2. CDR1 and CDR2 from the germline V gene are MNHEY and SMNVEV (reference sequence). Trimming cost V 5 bases and J 0 bases; bases outside gene matches: 8. This CDR3 contains 16 residues. The CDR3 sequence is CASSTGLVGSTDTQYF. DNA of the CDR3: TGTGCCAGCAGTACCGGACTAGTTGGGAGCACAGATACGCAGTATTTT.

This sequence joins TRBV11-3 and TRBJ2-1; TRBD2 aligns across 9 bases. The germline CDR1 and CDR2 sequences are SGHNT and YENEEA. The CDR3 runs 16 residues. V trimming: 1 base; J trimming: 4 bases; junction bases outside the gene matches: 5. The CDR3 sequence: CASSLVSGGSYNEQFF. The CDR3 DNA sequence: TGTGCCAGCAGCTTAGTTAGCGGGGGATCGTACAATGAGCAGTTCTTC.

The gene calls are TRBV6-5 and TRBJ1-2; D remains unclear. Trimming cost V 3 bases and J 5 bases, with 4 bases left between them. Germline V lookup: CDR1 MNHEY, CDR2 SVGAGI. CDR3 size: 11 residues. The CDR3, as DNA: TGTGCCAGCAGTTATGGTTATGGCTACACCTTC. This encodes CASSYGYGYTF.

The rearrangement uses TRBV4-1 and TRBJ2-7, with D perhaps matching TRBD2 (5 bases). Trimming shortened V by 3 bases and J by 3 bases, and 12 bases separated the two germline ends. This CDR3 has 14 amino acids. Germline V lookup: CDR1 MGHRA, CDR2 YSYEKL. The CDR3, as DNA: TGCGCCAGCAGCCACCAGGACGGACTCTACGAGCAGTACTTC. Its protein is CASSHQDGLYEQYF.

Here the CDR3 DNA reads TGTGCCAGCCCGAAGACAGGGTCAGGAAACACCATATATTTT. Protein: CASPKTGSGNTIYF. The chain links TRBV5-6 to TRBJ1-3; the match to TRBD1 covers 7 bases. The trim removed 7 bases at V and 4 bases at J, leaving 8 bases unmatched. The germline CDR1 and CDR2 sequences are SGHDT and YYEEEE. The CDR3 runs to 14 residues.

The chain carries TRBV2 and TRBJ2-6; D gene ambiguous. CDR1 is SNHLY, CDR2 FYNNEI, per germline. This CDR3 spans 18 amino acids. V gave up 5 bases and J gave up 4 bases, with 21 bases separating them. The CDR3 coding sequence is TGTGCCAGCAGTCAGCAACATTACCGATACAAAGGGGCCAACGTCCTGACTTTC. As protein: CASSQQHYRYKGANVLTF.

The chain employs TRBV9 and TRBJ2-7; D may be TRBD2 (5 bases). The V and J ends lost 3 bases and 2 bases respectively, with 15 bases between them. The length of the CDR3 is 15 residues. Germline CDR1 SGDLS, CDR2 YYNGEE. The CDR3 bases are TGTGCCAGCAGCGCCGGCGGGTTATTTACCTACGAGCAGTACTTC. Its translation is CASSAGGLFTYEQYF.

CDR3 DNA: TGTGCCAGCTCACCTAAAACAACTTACAATGAGCAGTTCTTC. Protein: CASSPKTTYNEQFF. The genes are TRBV18 and TRBJ2-1; D not certain. The V end lost 3 bases, the J end lost 4 bases, and 10 bases lay between the germline ends. The CDR3 extends over 14 amino acids. The germline V gene encodes CDR1 KGHSH and CDR2 LQKENI.

On this clone: Other DNA sequences of this sample code for an identical CDR3. This chain connects TRBV7-6 to TRBJ1-1, with no clear D. Germline loops: CDR1 SGHVS, CDR2 FNYEAQ. The V end was cut by 2 bases, the J end by 1 base, with 5 bases between. The CDR3 is made up of 13 amino acids. This CDR3 is CASSLNGNTEAFF. The CDR3 DNA reads TGTGCCAGCAGCTTAAACGGGAACACTGAAGCTTTCTTT.

V is TRBV19 and J is TRBJ2-2; D possibly uses TRBD1 or TRBD2 (5 bases each). CDR3 size: 13 residues. Trimming cost V 2 bases and J 6 bases, with 7 bases left between them. Germline CDR1 LNHDA, CDR2 SQIVND (reference sequence). CDR3 region: CASSIRGPGELFF. CDR3 sequence (DNA): TGTGCCAGTAGTATACGGGGCCCCGGGGAGCTGTTTTTT. Together with reference TRBV19 and TRBJ2-2, the CDR3 gives the full variable domain: DGGITQSPKYLFRKEGQNVTLSCEQNLNHDAMYWYRQDPGQGLRLIYYSQIVNDFQKGDIAEGYSVSREKKESFPLTVTSAQKNPTAFYLCASSIRGPGELFFGEGSRLTVL.

This chain links TRBV5-6 with TRBJ2-7; D is possibly TRBD2 (5 bases). This CDR3 spans 14 amino acids. Trimming stripped 3 bases from V and 4 bases from J, with 14 bases between. Germline V gives CDR1 SGHDT, CDR2 YYEEEE. CDR3 sequence reads: CASSSVKRIYEQYF. CDR3 nucleotide sequence: TGTGCCAGCAGCTCCGTAAAGCGGATTTACGAGCAGTACTTC.

J is TRBJ2-7 and V is TRBV7-8; 9 bases agree with TRBD1. From germline, CDR1 is SGHVS and CDR2 FQNEAQ. This CDR3 comprises 15 residues. Germline trimming cut 4 bases from V and 4 bases from J; bases unmatched to any gene: 8. The CDR3 DNA reads TGTGCCAGCAGCTCCGGGACAGGGTTTAGTTACGAGCAGTACTTC. As protein: CASSSGTGFSYEQYF.

This chain uses TRBV27 with TRBJ2-3; 10 positions agree with TRBD2. This CDR3 contains 16 residues. With V trimmed by 5 bases and J by 2 bases, 7 bases remained unmatched. Germline CDR1 is MNHEY and CDR2 is SMNVEV (reference sequence). The CDR3 loop reads CASSLLAGGYTDTQYF. CDR3 in DNA: TGTGCCAGCAGTCTCTTAGCGGGAGGATACACAGATACGCAGTATTTT.

The chain has TRBV7-9 and TRBJ2-7, with 9 bases lining up with TRBD2. CDR1 is SEHNR, CDR2 FQNEAQ, per germline (reference sequence). V lost 1 base, J lost 7 bases, and 5 bases stayed unmatched. The CDR3 is 14 amino acids. This CDR3 is CASSLVSGSWEQYF. CDR3 bases: TGTGCCAGCAGCTTAGTTAGCGGGAGTTGGGAGCAGTACTTC.

The chain has TRBV5-4 and TRBJ2-5, with a possible D match to TRBD1 (5 bases). V was clipped by 0 bases and J by 5 bases, with 17 bases between them. This CDR3 comprises 16 residues. Germline V lookup: CDR1 SGHNT, CDR2 YYREEE (reference sequence). As DNA, the CDR3 is TGTGCCAGCAGCTTGGCCGCAGGGCTTCGTGCGGAGACCCAGTACTTC. This encodes CASSLAAGLRAETQYF.